The present T cell receptor beta chain was sequenced within a study of T cells in localized non-small cell lung cancer. General study findings and limits: With higher T cell density in blood came longer overall survival. The appearance of a median approximately 57 of the top 100 tumor clones was seen in adjacent lung.

As for this clone: Antigen: not known.

This table comes from immunoSEQ multiplex PCR, and its TCRdb copy is limited to in-frame clones, with some not included. The table lists around 28,000 clones, approximately 94% of them singletons. V trimming: 1 base; J trimming: 5 bases; junction bases outside the gene matches: 8. Germline-derived CDR1 and CDR2 are SGHNT and YYREEE (reference sequence). This CDR3 is built from 15 residues. This sequence was found in a woman aged 40-70 years with stage I lung adenocarcinoma. Sequencing was performed on peripheral blood, taken before any cancer treatment. The chain carries TRBV5-4 and TRBJ1-1, with TRBD1 matching 7 bases. The CDR3 nucleotides are TGTGCCAGCAGCTTGAAGGGGGCAGGGTGGACTGAAGCTTTCTTT. It yields the protein CASSLKGAGWTEAFF.